A single sample gave rise to the 6 T cell receptor beta chains below, sequenced in a study of cytomegalovirus exposure and HLA in healthy donors. TCRdb keeps only in-frame clones here, not all; method: immunoSEQ multiplex PCR. The sample includes fewer than 100,000 clones, approximately 90% of them seen just once. The sample taken for sequencing was PBMCs. These receptors came from a man younger than 45 in good health and CMV-seronegative.

The V and J genes are TRBV6-5 and TRBJ2-7; D is uncertain. V was cut by 5 bases and J by 7 bases, with 12 bases left in between. The CDR3 has 12 residues. CDR1 and CDR2 (germline): MNHEY, SVGAGI. The CDR3 region has the DNA TGTGCCAGCAGTGAAGCGCAATTTGAGCAGTACTTC. Amino acids: CASSEAQFEQYF.

This chain links TRBV11-3 with TRBJ2-2; the D gene is possibly TRBD2 (6 bases). Trimming left V 4 bases short and J 0 bases short, with 9 bases between. CDR3 length: 15 amino acids. The germline CDR1 and CDR2 sequences are SGHNT and YENEEA. Written as DNA, the CDR3 is TGTGCCAGCAGCTCTGCGGGAACGAACACCGGGGAGCTGTTTTTT. Its translation: CASSSAGTNTGELFF. The complete variable domain, with remaining parts taken from reference TRBV11-3 and TRBJ2-2, reads EAGVVQSPRYKIIEKKQPVAFWCNPISGHNTLYWYLQNLGQGPELLIRYENEEAVDDSQLPKDRFSAERLKGVDSTLKIQPAELGDSAVYLCASSSAGTNTGELFFGEGSRLTVL.

The genes are TRBV6-5 and TRBJ1-1; D unresolved. The CDR3 length is 15 residues. Trimming cost V 2 bases and J 6 bases, with 16 bases left between them. Germline V lookup: CDR1 MNHEY, CDR2 SVGAGI. CDR3 in DNA: TGTGCCAGCAGTTACCATCTCCGGGAGGCCGCTGAAGCTTTCTTT. Translation gives CASSYHLREAAEAFF.

The J gene is TRBJ1-5, the V gene TRBV5-1; D not resolved. The CDR3 length is 13 residues. The germline CDR1 and CDR2 sequences are SGHRS and YFSETQ. V was trimmed by 0 bases and J by 7 bases, leaving 8 bases between them. This CDR3 is CASSLATGQPQHF. The DNA of the CDR3 is TGCGCCAGCAGCTTGGCCACGGGACAGCCCCAGCATTTT.

The rearrangement links TRBV6-5 to TRBJ2-7; TRBD1 aligns across 7 bases. The CDR3 sequence is 13 residues long. Germline V gene sequence: CDR1 MNHEY, CDR2 SVGAGI. V shed 4 bases, J shed 7 bases, and the junction held 7 bases outside the gene matches. The CDR3 protein is CASSFSLTGEQYF. In nucleotides, the CDR3 is TGTGCCAGCAGTTTTTCCCTGACAGGGGAGCAGTACTTC.

V gene TRBV10-3 combines with J gene TRBJ2-3; 13 bases fit TRBD2. In germline, CDR1 is ENHRY, CDR2 SYGVKD. The CDR3 sequence is 16 residues long. The junction had 3 bases not matched to a gene; V was cut back by 6 bases and J by 0 bases. The CDR3 protein is CAIRTSGGSSTDTQYF. The CDR3 DNA reads TGTGCCATCAGGACTAGCGGGGGGTCTAGCACAGATACGCAGTATTTT.